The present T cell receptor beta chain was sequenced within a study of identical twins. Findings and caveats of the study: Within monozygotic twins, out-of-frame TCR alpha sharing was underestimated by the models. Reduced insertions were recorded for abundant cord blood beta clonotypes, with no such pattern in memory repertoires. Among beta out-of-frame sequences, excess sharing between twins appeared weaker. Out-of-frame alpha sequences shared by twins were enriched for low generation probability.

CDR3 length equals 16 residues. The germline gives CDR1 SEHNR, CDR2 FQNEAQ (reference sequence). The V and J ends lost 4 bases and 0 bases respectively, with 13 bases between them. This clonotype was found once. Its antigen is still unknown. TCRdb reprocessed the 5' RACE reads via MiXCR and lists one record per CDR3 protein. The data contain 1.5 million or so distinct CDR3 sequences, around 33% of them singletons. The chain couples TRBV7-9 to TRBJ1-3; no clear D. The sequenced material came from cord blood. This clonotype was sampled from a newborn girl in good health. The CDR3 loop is CASSSGSFLSGNTIYF. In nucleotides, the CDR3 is TGTGCCAGCAGCTCCGGATCCTTCCTCTCTGGAAACACCATATATTTT.